This entry lists 7 T cell receptor beta chains sequenced from one sample in a study of shared clonotypes between healthy human individuals. Profiled with immunoSEQ multiplex PCR; TCRdb holds only in-frame clones, not every one. The sample records some 87,000 clones, about 70% being singletons. Sequencing was carried out using memory CD8+ T cells sorted from blood. Subset of the sample: CD45RO+ cells pooled with CCR7-negative TemRA cells. The receptors derive from a young man in good health.

J is TRBJ2-7 and V is TRBV5-8, with D perhaps TRBD2 (5 bases). Germline CDR1 SGHTS, CDR2 YDEGEE. V was trimmed by 2 bases and J by 5 bases, leaving 26 bases between them. The CDR3 length is 18 residues. The CDR3 DNA is TGTGCCAGCAGCTTTTACCATTTTCCGGGGTCTCGGTGGGACGAGCAGTACTTC. Its translation is CASSFYHFPGSRWDEQYF.

This clone was picked up one time. V is TRBV9 and J is TRBJ2-5; D is tentatively TRBD1 or TRBD2 (6 bases each). The CDR3 consists of 14 residues. In germline, CDR1 is SGDLS, CDR2 YYNGEE. V lost 4 bases to trimming and J lost 0 bases, with 10 bases between them. CDR3 loop: CASSPGAHQETQYF. CDR3 bases: TGTGCCAGCAGCCCGGGGGCCCACCAAGAGACCCAGTACTTC.

This clone was detected a few times. The chain couples TRBV6-1 to TRBJ1-1, with 7 bases aligning to TRBD1. Losses at the gene ends were 5 bases for V and 1 base for J; bases not matched to a gene: 7. Germline lookup yields CDR1 MNHNS and CDR2 SASEGT. CDR3 length equals 15 residues. DNA for the CDR3: TGTGCCAGCAGTTCGATCGGACAGGAGAACACTGAAGCTTTCTTT. Translation gives CASSSIGQENTEAFF.

This clone was found once. CDR3 protein: CASSLGLAVSYEQYF. The CDR3 DNA is TGCGCCAGCAGCCTTGGACTAGCGGTATCTTACGAGCAGTACTTC. The chain has TRBV4-1 and TRBJ2-7; 10 bases agree with TRBD2. The CDR3 extends over 15 amino acids. Germline V gene sequence: CDR1 MGHRA, CDR2 YSYEKL. J was trimmed by 4 bases and V by 4 bases; bases with no gene match: 7.

The gene calls are TRBV5-1 and TRBJ2-7; D is undetermined. The V gene's germline CDR1 is SGHRS and CDR2 YFSETQ. The CDR3 extends over 13 amino acids. V shed 4 bases and J shed 3 bases, with 11 bases lying between them. The DNA of the CDR3 is TGCGCCAGCAGCCGTCCGGACGGCTACGAGCAGTACTTC. Amino acids: CASSRPDGYEQYF.

This chain links TRBV19 with TRBJ2-4, with D possibly being TRBD1 or TRBD2 (5 bases each). The ends were cut back, 10 bases at V and 3 bases at J, with 13 bases in the middle. Germline CDR1 is LNHDA and CDR2 is SQIVND (reference sequence). CDR3 length: 13 amino acids. CDR3 in amino acids: CATEGIGKNIQYF. CDR3 coding DNA: TGTGCCACAGAGGGGATTGGCAAAAACATTCAGTACTTC.

This clone was seen a few times. V and J are TRBV7-6 and TRBJ2-1; TRBD2 matches 11 bases. Germline V gives CDR1 SGHVS, CDR2 FNYEAQ. This CDR3 region has 18 residues. V shed 0 bases and J 7 bases; nucleotides not matched to a gene: 11. This CDR3 is CASSLAFGTSGSLNEQFF. CDR3 sequence (DNA): TGTGCCAGCAGCTTAGCGTTTGGTACTAGCGGGAGTTTAAATGAGCAGTTCTTC. Complete variable domain (other parts from reference TRBV7-6 and TRBJ2-1): GAGVSQSPRYKVTKRGQDVALRCDPISGHVSLYWYRQALGQGPEFLTYFNYEAQQDKSGLPNDRFSAERPEGSISTLTIQRTEQRDSAMYRCASSLAFGTSGSLNEQFFGPGTRLTVL.